These 12 T cell receptor beta chains came from one sample sequenced in a study of T cell responses to AZD1222 COVID-19 vaccine. Assay used: immunoSEQ multiplex PCR; TCRdb lists only in-frame clones, some missing. Among around 86,000 clones listed, almost 90% were seen once. Sequenced material: peripheral blood, taken on day 0 of AZD1222 vaccination. The receptors were gathered from an adult in good health.

This clone was seen only once. A read error may account for a junction end that differs from germline. The chain recombines TRBV20-1 with TRBJ1-6; D is undetermined. The CDR3 spans 8 residues. CDR1 DFQATT and CDR2 SNEGSKA come from the germline V gene (reference sequence). This CDR3 reads CSADPPSF. CDR3 DNA: TGCAGTGCTGACCCTCCGTCCTTT.

The chain joins TRBV25-1 to TRBJ2-1; 11 positions agree with TRBD1. V lost 1 base, J lost 5 bases, and 4 bases stayed unmatched. The CDR3 contains 16 residues. The germline V gene has CDR1 MGHDK and CDR2 SYGVNS. CDR3 DNA: TGTGCCAGCAGTGAATTGGGACAGGGGGAGAACAATGAGCAGTTCTTC. Its translation is CASSELGQGENNEQFF.

J is TRBJ1-5 and V is TRBV2; a possible D gene is TRBD1 (6 bases). The CDR3 length is 15 residues. Germline CDR1 reads SNHLY; CDR2 reads FYNNEI. Deletions cut 5 bases from V and 6 bases from J, with 17 bases between. This CDR3 is CASSLPGQFSQPQHF. CDR3 coding DNA: TGTGCCAGCAGTCTACCCGGACAGTTCAGTCAGCCCCAGCATTTT.

The chain recombines TRBV5-1 with TRBJ2-1, with D possibly called TRBD1 or TRBD2 (5 bases each). V was trimmed by 4 bases and J by 9 bases, leaving 20 bases between them. The CDR3 is made up of 15 amino acids. Per the germline V gene, CDR1 is SGHRS and CDR2 is YFSETQ. The CDR3 DNA follows: TGCGCCAGCAGCCAGCGGCCTGGGACGGCGAGTGAGCAGTTCTTC. As protein: CASSQRPGTASEQFF.

The rearrangement uses TRBV15 and TRBJ2-1; D is perhaps TRBD1 (6 bases). The CDR3 loop spans 13 amino acids. V dropped 8 bases and J dropped 4 bases, with 12 bases sitting between them. Germline V lookup: CDR1 LNHNV, CDR2 YYDKDF (reference sequence). CDR3 region: CATSGQKYNEQFF. The CDR3 nucleotides read TGTGCCACCTCGGGACAAAAATACAATGAGCAGTTCTTC.

The rearrangement joins TRBV6-6 to TRBJ1-2; D unresolved. In germline, CDR1 is MNHNY, CDR2 SVGAGI (reference sequence). This CDR3 region has 14 residues. V lost 0 bases and J 4 bases, leaving 9 bases between the germline ends. The CDR3 bases are TGTGCCAGCAGTTACTCGCCCGGCAGCTATGGCTACACCTTC. It codes for CASSYSPGSYGYTF.

The rearrangement links TRBV24-1 to TRBJ2-1; 10 bases are shared with TRBD1. The germline CDR1 and CDR2 sequences are KGHDR and SFDVKD. The CDR3 runs 15 residues. Trimming at V came to 3 bases and at J to 7 bases, leaving 5 bases not matched to a gene. CDR3 in DNA: TGTGCCACCAGTGATGCAGGGACAGGGGAGAATGAGCAGTTCTTC. It is translated as CATSDAGTGENEQFF.

The chain carries TRBV7-3 and TRBJ2-1, with 7 positions matching TRBD2. J lost 10 bases, V lost 0 bases, and 6 bases had no gene match. Germline-derived CDR1 and CDR2 are SGHTA and FQGTGA. The CDR3 covers 14 residues. The CDR3 protein is CASSLTAGEGEQFF. In DNA, the CDR3 is TGTGCCAGCAGCTTAACCGCTGGGGAGGGAGAGCAGTTCTTC.

V usage is TRBV19 and J usage is TRBJ1-1; D is perhaps TRBD1 (5 bases). Per germline, CDR1 LNHDA and CDR2 SQIVND (reference sequence). Trimming shortened V by 6 bases and J by 2 bases, and 19 bases separated the two germline ends. CDR3 size: 16 residues. CDR3 amino acids: CASSRSGAGGNTEAFF. Here the CDR3 DNA reads TGTGCCAGTAGCCGCTCCGGGGCCGGGGGAAACACTGAAGCTTTCTTT.

This rearrangement joins TRBV2 to TRBJ1-5, with unresolved D. The germline V gene encodes CDR1 SNHLY and CDR2 FYNNEI. The length of the CDR3 is 11 residues. Trimming removed 6 bases from V and 4 bases from J, with 4 bases in between. The CDR3 loop is CASRVNQPQHF. As DNA, the CDR3 is TGTGCCAGCAGGGTTAATCAGCCCCAGCATTTT.

The chain uses TRBV7-6 and TRBJ2-2; 7 bases are a match to TRBD1. Germline V gives CDR1 SGHVS, CDR2 FNYEAQ. Germline trimming cut 11 bases from V and 4 bases from J; bases unmatched to any gene: 13. The CDR3 totals 15 residues. CDR3 amino acids: CAVLRTGVGTGELFF. DNA for the CDR3: TGTGCCGTTCTAAGGACAGGAGTAGGCACCGGGGAGCTGTTTTTT.

The chain uses TRBV2 and TRBJ1-1; D not certain. In germline, CDR1 is SNHLY, CDR2 FYNNEI. The V gene lost 8 bases and the J gene lost 7 bases, with 14 bases spanning the gap. The CDR3 spans 12 residues. Written as DNA, the CDR3 is TGTGCCAGCGCTAGGCCGGGGTTTGAAGCTTTCTTT. Its protein is CASARPGFEAFF.